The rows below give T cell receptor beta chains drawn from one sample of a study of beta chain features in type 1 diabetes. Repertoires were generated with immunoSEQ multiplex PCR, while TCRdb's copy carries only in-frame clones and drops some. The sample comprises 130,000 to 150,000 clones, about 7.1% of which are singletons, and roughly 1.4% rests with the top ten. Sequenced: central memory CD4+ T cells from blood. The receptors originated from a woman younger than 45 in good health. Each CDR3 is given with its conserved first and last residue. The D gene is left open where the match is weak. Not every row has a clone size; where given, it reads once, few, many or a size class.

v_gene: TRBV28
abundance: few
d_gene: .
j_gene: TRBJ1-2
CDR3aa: CASKVGVNYGYTF
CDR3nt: TGTGCCAGCAAAGTAGGGGTTAACTATGGCTACACCTTC

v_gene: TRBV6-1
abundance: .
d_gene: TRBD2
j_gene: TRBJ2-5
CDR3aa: CATSLGLAGETQYF
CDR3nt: TGTGCCACGTCTCTTGGACTAGCGGGAGAGACCCAGTACTTC

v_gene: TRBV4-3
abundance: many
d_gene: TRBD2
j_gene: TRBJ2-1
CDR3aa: CASSRAGGSYNEQFF
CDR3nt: TGCGCCAGCAGCCGCGCGGGAGGGTCCTACAATGAGCAGTTCTTC

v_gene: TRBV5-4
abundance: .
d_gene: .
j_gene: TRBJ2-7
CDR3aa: CASSLVLGSYEQYF
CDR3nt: TGTGCCAGCAGCTTGGTACTAGGCTCCTACGAGCAGTACTTC

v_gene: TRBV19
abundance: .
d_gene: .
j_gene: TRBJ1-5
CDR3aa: CASSHGSGGNQPQHF
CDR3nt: TGTGCCAGTAGTCATGGGTCAGGCGGCAATCAGCCCCAGCATTTT

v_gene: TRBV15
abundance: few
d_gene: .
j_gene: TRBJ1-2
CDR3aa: CATSTGTNYGYTF
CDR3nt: TGTGCCACCAGCACAGGGACTAACTATGGCTACACCTTC

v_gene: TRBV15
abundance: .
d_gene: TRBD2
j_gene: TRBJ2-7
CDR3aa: CATSRKTSGRAYSYEQYF
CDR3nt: TGTGCCACCAGCAGAAAGACTAGCGGGAGGGCGTACTCCTACGAGCAGTACTTC

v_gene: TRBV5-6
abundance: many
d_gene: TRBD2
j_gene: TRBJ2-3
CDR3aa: CASSLDRPASGIGYF
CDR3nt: TGTGCCAGCAGCTTGGACAGACCGGCTAGCGGTATAGGGTATTTT

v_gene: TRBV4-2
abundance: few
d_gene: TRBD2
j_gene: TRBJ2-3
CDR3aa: CASSRRVAGFGDTQYF
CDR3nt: TGTGCCAGCAGCCGACGGGTAGCGGGGTTCGGAGATACGCAGTATTTT

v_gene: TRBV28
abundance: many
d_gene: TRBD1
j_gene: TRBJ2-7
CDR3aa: CASIPDRAREQYF
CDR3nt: TGTGCCAGCATCCCGGACAGGGCTCGGGAGCAGTACTTC

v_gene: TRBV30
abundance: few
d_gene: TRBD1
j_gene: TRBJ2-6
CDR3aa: CAWQVGQRFSGANVLTF
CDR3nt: TGTGCCTGGCAGGTGGGACAGCGTTTCTCTGGGGCCAACGTCCTGACTTTC

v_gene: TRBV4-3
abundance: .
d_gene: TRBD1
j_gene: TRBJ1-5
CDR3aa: CASSQDRQGYQPQHF
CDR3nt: TGCGCCAGCAGCCAAGATAGACAGGGGTATCAGCCCCAGCATTTT

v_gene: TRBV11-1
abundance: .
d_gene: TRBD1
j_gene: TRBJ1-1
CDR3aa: CASSLTRGLDTEAFF
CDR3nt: TGTGCCAGCAGCTTAACCAGGGGGCTTGACACTGAAGCTTTCTTT

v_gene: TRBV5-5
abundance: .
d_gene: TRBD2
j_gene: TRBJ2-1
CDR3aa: CASSRLAGGFNEQFF
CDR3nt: TGTGCCAGCAGCAGGTTAGCGGGAGGCTTCAATGAGCAGTTCTTC

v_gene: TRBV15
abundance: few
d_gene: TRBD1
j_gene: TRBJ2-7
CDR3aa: CATSRSTGAYEQYF
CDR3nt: TGTGCCACCAGCAGAAGTACAGGGGCCTACGAGCAGTACTTC

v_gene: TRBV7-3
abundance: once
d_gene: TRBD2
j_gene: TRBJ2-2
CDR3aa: CASSSGLAGGPGTGELFF
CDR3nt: TGTGCCAGCAGCTCCGGACTAGCGGGAGGGCCTGGGACCGGGGAGCTGTTTTTT

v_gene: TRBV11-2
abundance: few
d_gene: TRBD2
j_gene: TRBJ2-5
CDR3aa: CASSLVASGSWETQYF
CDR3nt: TGTGCCAGCAGCTTAGTAGCCAGCGGGAGTTGGGAGACCCAGTACTTC

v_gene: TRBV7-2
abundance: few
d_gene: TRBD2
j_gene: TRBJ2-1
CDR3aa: CASNLRTSAEQFF
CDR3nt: TGTGCCAGCAACCTAAGAACTAGCGCGGAGCAGTTCTTC

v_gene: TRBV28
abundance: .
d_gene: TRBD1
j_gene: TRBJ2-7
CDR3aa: CASSQTGSDEQYF
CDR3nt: TGTGCCAGCAGCCAGACAGGGTCGGACGAGCAGTACTTC

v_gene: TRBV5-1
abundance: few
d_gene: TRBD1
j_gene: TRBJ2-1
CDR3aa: CASSLAPGGSYNEQFF
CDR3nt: TGCGCCAGCAGCTTGGCACCAGGGGGCTCATACAATGAGCAGTTCTTC

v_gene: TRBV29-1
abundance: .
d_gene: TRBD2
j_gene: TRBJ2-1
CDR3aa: CSTRLAGSYNEQFF
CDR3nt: TGCAGCACCCGACTAGCGGGCTCCTACAATGAGCAGTTCTTC

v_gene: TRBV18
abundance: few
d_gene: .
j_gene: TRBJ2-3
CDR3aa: CASSPSAEGWGSDTQYF
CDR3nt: TGTGCCAGCTCACCTAGCGCAGAGGGATGGGGATCAGATACGCAGTATTTT

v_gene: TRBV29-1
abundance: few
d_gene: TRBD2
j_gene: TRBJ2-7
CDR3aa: CSVGGTSGRATDEQYF
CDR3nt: TGCAGCGTTGGTGGGACTAGCGGGAGGGCCACCGACGAGCAGTACTTC

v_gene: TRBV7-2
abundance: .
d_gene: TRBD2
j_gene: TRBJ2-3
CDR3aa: CASSLNFPLAGVGDTQYF
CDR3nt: TGTGCCAGCAGCTTAAACTTTCCACTAGCGGGAGTGGGAGATACGCAGTATTTT

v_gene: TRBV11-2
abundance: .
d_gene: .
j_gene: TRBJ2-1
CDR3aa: CASSLLHGKDEQFF
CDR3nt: TGTGCCAGCAGCTTACTTCACGGGAAGGATGAGCAGTTCTTC

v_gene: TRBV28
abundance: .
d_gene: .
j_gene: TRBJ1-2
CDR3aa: CASSDTGVGGYTF
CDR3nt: TGTGCCAGCAGCGACACTGGCGTCGGTGGCTACACCTTC

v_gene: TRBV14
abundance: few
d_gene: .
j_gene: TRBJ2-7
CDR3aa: CASSQGLYEQYF
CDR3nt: TGTGCCAGCAGCCAAGGGCTCTACGAGCAGTACTTC

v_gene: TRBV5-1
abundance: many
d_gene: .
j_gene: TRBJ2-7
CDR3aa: CASSLVVQPYEQYF
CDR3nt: TGCGCCAGCAGCTTGGTAGTACAGCCCTACGAGCAGTACTTC

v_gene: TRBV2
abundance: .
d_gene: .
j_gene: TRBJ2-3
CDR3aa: CASKTGTSTDTQYF
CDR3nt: TGTGCCAGCAAGACAGGAACTAGCACAGATACGCAGTATTTT

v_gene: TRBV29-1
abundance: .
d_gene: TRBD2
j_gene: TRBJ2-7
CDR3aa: CSVEMAPLGGRQEQYF
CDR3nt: TGCAGCGTTGAAATGGCCCCGTTGGGCGGGAGACAGGAGCAGTACTTC

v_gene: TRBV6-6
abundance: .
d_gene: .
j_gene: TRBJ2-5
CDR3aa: CASSYSLAQGETQYF
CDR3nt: TGTGCCAGCAGTTACTCGTTGGCCCAGGGGGAGACCCAGTACTTC

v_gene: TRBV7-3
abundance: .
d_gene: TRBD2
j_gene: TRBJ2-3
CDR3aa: CASSPRGGRHTQYF
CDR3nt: TGTGCCAGCAGCCCCCGGGGGGGTAGGCATACGCAGTATTTT

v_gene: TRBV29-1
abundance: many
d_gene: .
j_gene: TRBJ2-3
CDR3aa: CSVVTNSADTQYF
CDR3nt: TGCAGCGTTGTCACGAACTCTGCAGATACGCAGTATTTT

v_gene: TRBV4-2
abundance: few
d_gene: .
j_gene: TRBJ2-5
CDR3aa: CASSRSTLATQETQYF
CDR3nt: TGTGCCAGCAGCCGTTCGACTCTAGCGACTCAAGAGACCCAGTACTTC

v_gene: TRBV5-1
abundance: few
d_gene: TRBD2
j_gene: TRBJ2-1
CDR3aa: CASSSGGDSYNEQFF
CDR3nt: TGCGCCAGCAGCTCGGGAGGGGATTCCTACAATGAGCAGTTCTTC

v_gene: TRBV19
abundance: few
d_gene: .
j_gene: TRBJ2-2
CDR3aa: CASSLGLQNTGELFF
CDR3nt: TGTGCCAGTAGTCTCGGACTGCAGAACACCGGGGAGCTGTTTTTT

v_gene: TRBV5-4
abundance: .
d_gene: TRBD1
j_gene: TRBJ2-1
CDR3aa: CASSLTGGNEQFF
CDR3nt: TGTGCCAGCTCGTTAACAGGGGGCAATGAGCAGTTCTTC

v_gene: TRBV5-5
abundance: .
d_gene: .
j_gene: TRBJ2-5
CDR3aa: CASSSGPGRETQYF
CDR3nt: TGTGCCAGCAGCTCAGGGCCCGGAAGGGAGACCCAGTACTTC

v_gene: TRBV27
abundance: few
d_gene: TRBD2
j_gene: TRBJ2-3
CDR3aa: CASRTTDWGGSTQYF
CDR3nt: TGTGCCAGCAGGACTACCGATTGGGGGGGGAGTACGCAGTATTTT

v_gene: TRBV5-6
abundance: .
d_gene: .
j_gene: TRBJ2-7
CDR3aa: CASSQARRYGLYEQYF
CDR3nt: TGTGCCAGCAGCCAGGCAAGAAGGTACGGACTGTACGAGCAGTACTTC

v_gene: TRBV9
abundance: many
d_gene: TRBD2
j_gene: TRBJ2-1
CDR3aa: CASSLTSGIHNEQFF
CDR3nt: TGTGCCAGCAGCCTAACTAGCGGGATCCACAATGAGCAGTTCTTC

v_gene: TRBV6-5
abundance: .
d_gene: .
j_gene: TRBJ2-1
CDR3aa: CASKPGLGEQFF
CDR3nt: TGTGCCAGCAAACCGGGACTCGGTGAGCAGTTCTTC

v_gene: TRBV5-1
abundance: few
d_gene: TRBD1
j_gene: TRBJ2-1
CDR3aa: CASNGQGGGYNEQFF
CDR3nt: TGCGCCAGCAACGGACAGGGGGGAGGTTACAATGAGCAGTTCTTC

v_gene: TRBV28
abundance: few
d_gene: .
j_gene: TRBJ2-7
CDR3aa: CASSSPPILSYEQYF
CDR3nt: TGTGCCAGCAGTAGCCCCCCGATACTCTCCTACGAGCAGTACTTC

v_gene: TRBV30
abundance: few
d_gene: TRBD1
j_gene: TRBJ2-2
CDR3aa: CARSGTANTGELFF
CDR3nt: TGTGCCCGATCCGGGACAGCGAACACCGGGGAGCTGTTTTTT

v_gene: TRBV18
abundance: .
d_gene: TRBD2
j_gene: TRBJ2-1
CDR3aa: CASSPLGTSGRTYNEQFF
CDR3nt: TGTGCCAGCTCACCACTAGGGACTAGCGGGAGGACCTACAATGAGCAGTTCTTC

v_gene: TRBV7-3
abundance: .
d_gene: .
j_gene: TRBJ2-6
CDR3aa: CASSPEGSSGANVLTF
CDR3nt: TGTGCCAGCAGCCCGGAAGGGAGCTCTGGGGCCAACGTCCTGACTTTC

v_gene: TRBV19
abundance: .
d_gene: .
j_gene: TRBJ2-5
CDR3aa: CASSRQGQEGETQYF
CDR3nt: TGTGCCAGTAGTAGACAGGGTCAGGAGGGAGAGACCCAGTACTTC

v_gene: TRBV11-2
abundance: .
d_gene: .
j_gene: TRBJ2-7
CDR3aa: CASSGTYEQYF
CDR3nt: TGTGCCAGCAGCGGCACATACGAGCAGTACTTC

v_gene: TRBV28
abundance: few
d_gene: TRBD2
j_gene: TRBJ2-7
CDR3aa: CASSLLGTSGSWEQYF
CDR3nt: TGTGCCAGCAGTTTATTGGGGACTAGCGGGAGTTGGGAGCAGTACTTC

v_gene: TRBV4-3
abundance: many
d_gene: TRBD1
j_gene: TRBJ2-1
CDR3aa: CASSQDEQGTEEQFF
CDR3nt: TGCGCCAGCAGCCAGGACGAACAGGGGACGGAGGAGCAGTTCTTC